This TCR beta chain was identified during a study of blood T cell repertoires in COVID-19. As for the study in general: Spain, Italy and the United States supplied samples that represented acute and convalescent COVID-19.

Germline CDR1 is SGHNT and CDR2 is YYREEE (reference sequence). The CDR3 consists of 16 residues. Trimming removed 4 bases from V and 2 bases from J, with 18 bases in between. Original data processing: Nucleated cell number was recorded as an estimate derived from reference gene primer amplification. Sequencing used immunoSEQ multiplex PCR; TCRdb keeps in-frame clones, though not all of them. V, J and clone size were drawn from that table, and D and trimming were deduced from the DNA. Among roughly 120,000 clones, roughly nine tenths were seen once, and the ten largest hold around 4.4%. This receptor was obtained from a human donor in a cohort sampled during active COVID-19. What was sequenced was peripheral blood. The V gene is TRBV5-4, the J gene TRBJ1-2; a weak D match, TRBD1 (6 bases). The CDR3 bases are TGTGCCAGCAGCCGGATTGGGGGCGCCTTAAACTATGGCTACACCTTC. It codes for CASSRIGGALNYGYTF.